The clone carrying this TCR beta chain was detected ten times or more. The sample is drawn from a study of T-cell reconstitution after alpha-beta-depleted transplantation in children. Construction of the TCRbeta library involved unique molecular identifiers. TCRdb reanalysed the PCR reads using MiXCR and keeps one entry per CDR3 protein. The table records 250,000 to 400,000 distinct CDR3 sequences, approximately 20% of them present only once. The starting material was PBMCs, mostly from graft donor cells, obtained 180 days after TCRalphabeta/CD19-depleted stem cell transplant. This receptor was taken from a male patient younger than 18 who had a stem cell transplant for acute lymphoblastic leukemia, so the T cells may come from the graft donor.

This chain's CDR3 is CAISAPRLARDNEQFF. The DNA of the CDR3 is TGTGCCATCAGTGCCCCGCGACTAGCCCGAGACAATGAGCAGTTCTTC. This chain uses TRBV10-3 with TRBJ2-1, with 7 bases that match TRBD2. The J segment lost 5 bases and the V segment lost 4 bases, leaving 11 bases of the junction unmatched. CDR3 length equals 16 residues. Germline loops: CDR1 ENHRY, CDR2 SYGVKD.